These 17 T cell receptor beta chains came from one sample sequenced in a study of technical replicates of blood from a few donors. Profiled with immunoSEQ multiplex PCR; TCRdb holds only in-frame clones, not every one. The profile shows 80,000 to 100,000 clones, about 95% of them singletons. The sample comprised T cells isolated from PBMCs. The receptors were sampled from a human donor in good health.

The gene calls are TRBV7-8 and TRBJ2-4; 14 nucleotides align to TRBD2. The germline CDR1 and CDR2 sequences are SGHVS and FQNEAQ. The CDR3 is made up of 17 amino acids. The ends lost 5 bases at V and 7 bases at J; junction bases unmatched: 10. CDR3 nucleotide sequence: TGTGCCAGCAGCCCACGACTAGCGGGGGGGAGTGGGAACATTCAGTACTTC. This encodes CASSPRLAGGSGNIQYF.

The rearrangement joins TRBV28 to TRBJ2-1, with TRBD2 matching over 10 bases. The CDR3 contains 15 residues. The ends lost 3 bases at V and 5 bases at J; junction bases unmatched: 4. The germline CDR1 and CDR2 sequences are MDHEN and SYDVKM. The CDR3 region is CASSFLLAGDNEQFF. In DNA form, the CDR3 reads TGTGCCAGCAGTTTTCTTCTAGCGGGAGACAATGAGCAGTTCTTC.

The chain employs TRBV4-1 and TRBJ2-1, with D possibly being TRBD2 (6 bases). The CDR3 has 16 residues. Trimming shortened V by 2 bases and J by 6 bases, and 17 bases separated the two germline ends. Germline CDR1 MGHRA, CDR2 YSYEKL. The CDR3 nucleotides are TGCGCCAGCAGCCAACAGGGACTGCGGGCGTCCAATGAGCAGTTCTTC. Translated: CASSQQGLRASNEQFF.

V usage is TRBV7-9 and J usage is TRBJ1-5; D gene uncertain. Per germline, CDR1 SEHNR and CDR2 FQNEAQ (reference sequence). The length of the CDR3 is 12 residues. V gave up 6 bases and J gave up 6 bases, with 9 bases separating them. The CDR3 is CASSPGIQPQHF. For the CDR3, the DNA is TGTGCCAGCAGTCCGGGAATTCAGCCCCAGCATTTT.

The chain has TRBV7-9 and TRBJ2-5; D remains unclear. Trimming stripped 5 bases from V and 9 bases from J, with 10 bases between. Germline V gives CDR1 SEHNR, CDR2 FQNEAQ (reference sequence). CDR3 size: 11 residues. CDR3 sequence (DNA): TGTGCCAGCAGCCCAGGCACGGCCCAGTACTTC. Translated, it gives CASSPGTAQYF.

V usage is TRBV11-2 and J usage is TRBJ2-5, with TRBD2 matching 11 bases. Unmatched junction bases numbered 5, after V lost 0 bases and J lost 5 bases. Germline assignment: CDR1 SGHAT and CDR2 FQNNGV. The CDR3 sequence is 16 residues long. Here the CDR3 DNA reads TGTGCCAGCAGCTTAGATAGCGGGAGGGCGAGGGAGACCCAGTACTTC. Residues: CASSLDSGRARETQYF.

The chain joins TRBV27 to TRBJ2-7; TRBD1 agrees at 11 bases. The germline V gene encodes CDR1 MNHEY and CDR2 SMNVEV (reference sequence). CDR3 length: 17 residues. The junction had 9 bases not matched to a gene; V was cut back by 2 bases and J by 3 bases. The CDR3 sequence: CASSLSLPGQGVYEQYF. The CDR3 DNA sequence: TGTGCCAGCAGTTTAAGCCTCCCGGGACAGGGGGTCTACGAGCAGTACTTC.

V gene TRBV5-1 combines with J gene TRBJ1-1; 11 bases map to TRBD1. Trimming took 4 bases from V and 10 from J; bases not matched to a gene: 6. The CDR3 totals 13 residues. Germline-derived CDR1 and CDR2 are SGHRS and YFSETQ. The CDR3 nucleotides are TGCGCCAGCAGCCCAGGACAGGGGGCAGGAGCTTTCTTT. Its protein is CASSPGQGAGAFF.

The chain uses TRBV27 and TRBJ1-2; 7 bases agree with TRBD1. The CDR3 contains 14 residues. Germline V gene data show CDR1 as MNHEY and CDR2 as SMNVEV (reference sequence). Unmatched junction bases numbered 7, after V lost 4 bases and J lost 5 bases. CDR3 loop: CASSSADRRYGYTF. CDR3 coding DNA: TGTGCCAGCAGTTCCGCGGACAGGAGGTATGGCTACACCTTC.

The chain links TRBV7-6 to TRBJ2-1; a weak D match, TRBD2 (7 bases). V was trimmed by 5 bases and J by 6 bases, leaving 20 bases between them. From germline, CDR1 is SGHVS and CDR2 FNYEAQ. There are 16 residues in the CDR3. CDR3 in DNA: TGTGCCAGCAGCCAAGGACTAGGGGGGGGGCTCAATGAGCAGTTCTTC. As protein: CASSQGLGGGLNEQFF.

The rearrangement uses TRBV11-2 and TRBJ1-4; 8 bases fit TRBD1. V was clipped by 0 bases and J by 5 bases; unmatched bases: 5. Germline V CDR1 and CDR2: SGHAT, FQNNGV. This CDR3 is 16 amino acids long. The CDR3: CASSLEGDRRNEKLFF. CDR3 in DNA: TGTGCCAGCAGCTTAGAGGGGGACAGGCGCAATGAAAAACTGTTTTTT.

V gene TRBV5-1 combines with J gene TRBJ1-4; no clear D gene. Between the trimmed V and J ends, which lost 4 bases and 5 bases, there was a span of 18 bases. The CDR3 is made up of 16 amino acids. In germline, CDR1 is SGHRS, CDR2 YFSETQ. This CDR3 reads CASSIGSLPENEKLFF. In DNA form, the CDR3 reads TGCGCCAGCAGCATTGGCTCTTTGCCAGAAAATGAAAAACTGTTTTTT.

V and J are TRBV4-2 and TRBJ1-6, with 7 bases lining up with TRBD1. The CDR3 spans 15 residues. V shed 0 bases, J shed 8 bases, and the junction held 4 bases outside the gene matches. Germline CDR1 LGHNA, CDR2 YNFKEQ. Here the CDR3 DNA reads TGTGCCAGCAGCCAAGAGGGACAGATTGATTCACCCCTCCACTTT. Amino acid sequence: CASSQEGQIDSPLHF.

The chain links TRBV4-1 to TRBJ1-2; no reliable D call. The CDR3 length is 14 residues. Germline V gives CDR1 MGHRA, CDR2 YSYEKL. Trimming took off 3 bases at V and 8 bases at J, with 16 bases between the two ends. The CDR3 reads CASSQEAAFGGYTF. The DNA of the CDR3 is TGCGCCAGCAGCCAGGAGGCGGCTTTCGGAGGCTACACCTTC.

This sequence joins TRBV28 and TRBJ2-7, with 12 nucleotides matching TRBD1. CDR3 size: 17 residues. The trim removed 7 bases at V and 0 bases at J, leaving 10 bases unmatched. The germline gives CDR1 MDHEN, CDR2 SYDVKM. CDR3 region: CASTGGDRGLSSYEQYF. The CDR3 DNA reads as TGTGCCAGCACCGGGGGGGACAGGGGGCTAAGCTCCTACGAGCAGTACTTC.

The chain joins TRBV19 to TRBJ2-1; the match to TRBD2 covers 11 bases. Germline V gene lookup returns CDR1 LNHDA and CDR2 SQIVND (reference sequence). V lost 9 bases to trimming and J lost 9 bases; unmatched junction nucleotides: 13. This CDR3 is 15 amino acids long. The chain's CDR3 is CASEGLAVGYGEQFF. In DNA, the CDR3 is TGTGCCAGCGAGGGACTAGCGGTCGGTTATGGTGAGCAGTTCTTC. Complete variable domain (other parts from reference TRBV19 and TRBJ2-1): DGGITQSPKYLFRKEGQNVTLSCEQNLNHDAMYWYRQDPGQGLRLIYYSQIVNDFQKGDIAEGYSVSREKKESFPLTVTSAQKNPTAFYLCASEGLAVGYGEQFFGPGTRLTVL.

In DNA, the CDR3 is TGTGCCTGGAGTGTAAGTCGGACTAGCGGTATGAGTGTAACAGATACGCAGTATTTT. Translated, it gives CAWSVSRTSGMSVTDTQYF. This sequence joins TRBV30 and TRBJ2-3; 10 bases align to TRBD2. Germline CDR1 is GTSNPN and CDR2 is SVGIG (reference sequence). The CDR3 covers 19 residues. V lost 0 bases and J lost 3; bases outside the gene matches: 15.